The 14 T cell receptor beta chains listed next were all sequenced from one sample in a study of read filtering for tumor transcriptome and immune sequencing. This library used 300 to 450 ng RNA and molecular barcoded adaptors spanning alpha/delta and beta/gamma chains. Via MiXCR, TCRdb re-called the reads, giving one row per CDR3 protein. Among around 38,000 distinct CDR3 sequences listed, approximately 14% were seen once. Sequencing input: a population of CD138-negative cells sorted from bone marrow. The receptors come from a donor aged 40 or older with multiple myeloma.

The chain couples TRBV27 to TRBJ2-7; D not resolved. The germline gives CDR1 MNHEY, CDR2 SMNVEV (reference sequence). V shed 2 bases and J shed 3 bases, with 14 bases lying between them. The CDR3 loop spans 15 amino acids. The CDR3 coding sequence is TGTGCCAGCAGTTTAACCTCTGCGGATTACTACGAGCAGTACTTC. Its translation: CASSLTSADYYEQYF.

This clonotype was seen at least ten times. Here the CDR3 reads CASGQGGNQPQHF. The CDR3 nucleotides are TGTGCCAGCGGGCAGGGCGGTAATCAGCCCCAGCATTTT. The rearrangement uses TRBV6-1 and TRBJ1-5; tentatively, D is TRBD1 (5 bases). Trimming shortened V by 8 bases and J by 4 bases, and 12 bases separated the two germline ends. This CDR3 region has 13 residues. Germline CDR1 MNHNS, CDR2 SASEGT.

This clonotype was counted many times. This rearrangement joins TRBV7-6 to TRBJ2-1, with a possible D match to TRBD1 (6 bases). This CDR3 spans 14 amino acids. The germline V gene has CDR1 SGHVS and CDR2 FNYEAQ. Trimming took 5 bases from V and 6 from J, leaving 14 bases between them. CDR3 nucleotide sequence: TGTGCCAGCAGCCCCCGGACAGCTCGCAATGAGCAGTTCTTC. It codes for CASSPRTARNEQFF.

This clonotype was recorded many times. The chain uses TRBV29-1 and TRBJ1-1; unclear D gene. CDR1 SQVTM and CDR2 ANQGSEA come from the germline V gene. This CDR3 contains 13 residues. V was trimmed by 4 bases and J by 0 bases, leaving 9 bases between them. The CDR3 here is CSVVRPLNTEAFF. In nucleotides, the CDR3 is TGCAGCGTTGTGCGACCCCTGAACACTGAAGCTTTCTTT.

Ten or more counts support this clonotype. The CDR3 DNA sequence: TGTGCCAGCAGCTTATTGAGAGGGTCCGGGGAGCTGTTTTTT. As protein: CASSLLRGSGELFF. The chain couples TRBV7-2 to TRBJ2-2, with a possible D match to TRBD2 (5 bases). Trimming removed 2 bases at V and 6 bases at J, with 10 bases between. From germline, CDR1 is SGHTA and CDR2 FQGNSA. This CDR3 spans 14 amino acids. Using reference TRBV7-2 and TRBJ2-2 for the parts outside the CDR3, the full variable domain is GAGVSQSPSNKVTEKGKDVELRCDPISGHTALYWYRQSLGQGLEFLIYFQGNSAPDKSGLPSDRFSAERTGGSVSTLTIQRTQQEDSAVYLCASSLLRGSGELFFGEGSRLTVL.

The sample holds many counts of this clonotype. The gene calls are TRBV29-1 and TRBJ1-4; 7 bases are a match to TRBD1. V shed 5 bases and J 3 bases; nucleotides not matched to a gene: 9. Germline lookup yields CDR1 SQVTM and CDR2 ANQGSEA. The CDR3 contains 15 residues. CDR3 in DNA: TGCAGCGTTACCCTACAGGGGATGCCTAATGAAAAACTGTTTTTT. This codes for CSVTLQGMPNEKLFF.

This clonotype was found many times. The rearrangement links TRBV20-1 to TRBJ1-1; D ambiguous. Per the germline V gene, CDR1 is DFQATT and CDR2 is SNEGSKA (reference sequence). V was trimmed by 0 bases and J by 1 base, leaving 15 bases between them. The CDR3 loop spans 16 amino acids. The DNA of the CDR3 is TGCAGTGCTAGAGATACGGCAGGAGCATGGAACACTGAAGCTTTCTTT. Amino acid sequence: CSARDTAGAWNTEAFF.

This clonotype was seen ten or more times. This rearrangement joins TRBV20-1 to TRBJ2-7, with TRBD2 as a possible D gene (5 bases). Germline CDR1 and CDR2: DFQATT and SNEGSKA (reference sequence). The CDR3 has 17 residues. With 6 bases removed from V and 0 bases from J, the gap between germline ends came to 24 bases. The CDR3 DNA reads TGCAGTGCCCCGCCCCCTGTGTGGGAGAGGGACTCCTACGAGCAGTACTTC. Its translation is CSAPPPVWERDSYEQYF.

The table lists this clonotype with many counts. J is TRBJ2-6 and V is TRBV9, with D uncertain. Trimming left V 4 bases short and J 0 bases short, with 5 bases between. From germline, CDR1 is SGDLS and CDR2 YYNGEE. The CDR3 loop spans 14 amino acids. The CDR3 is CASSQDSGANVLTF. The CDR3 DNA follows: TGTGCCAGCAGCCAAGACTCTGGGGCCAACGTCCTGACTTTC.

This clonotype was counted at least ten times. This chain uses TRBV12-3 or TRBV12-4 with TRBJ2-2, with no clear D. Between the trimmed V and J ends, which lost 1 base and 7 bases, there was a span of 7 bases. The CDR3 is made up of 13 amino acids. In DNA, the CDR3 is TGTGCCAGCAGTTTAGGGCAAGGCGGGGAGCTGTTTTTT. Protein: CASSLGQGGELFF.

This clonotype was picked up many times. V gene TRBV7-9 combines with J gene TRBJ2-5; no firm D call. This CDR3 region has 14 residues. Germline CDR1 reads SEHNR; CDR2 reads FQNEAQ (reference sequence). Trimming removed 5 bases from V and 1 base from J, with 11 bases in between. CDR3: CASSPRSSQETQYF. Written as DNA, the CDR3 is TGTGCCAGCAGCCCGAGGAGCTCCCAAGAGACCCAGTACTTC.

This clonotype was detected many times. CDR3 sequence reads: CASGGRTENTGELFF. CDR3 DNA sequence: TGTGCCAGCGGGGGACGGACGGAGAACACCGGGGAGCTGTTTTTT. The chain uses TRBV6-2 or TRBV6-3 and TRBJ2-2; either TRBD1 or TRBD2 may fit D (5 bases each). The germline CDR1 and CDR2 sequences are MNHEY and SVGEGT. The V end was cut by 8 bases, the J end by 1 base, with 14 bases between. The CDR3 length is 15 residues.

This clonotype came up many times. J is TRBJ2-1 and V is TRBV27, with TRBD2 as a possible D gene (6 bases). The germline V gene has CDR1 MNHEY and CDR2 SMNVEV (reference sequence). CDR3 length equals 16 residues. V was trimmed by 8 bases and J by 2 bases, leaving 19 bases between them. The CDR3 reads CASGVIRGMAYNEQFF. CDR3 nucleotides: TGTGCCAGCGGGGTCATTCGGGGGATGGCCTACAATGAGCAGTTCTTC.

In its sample, this clonotype was seen many times. The chain couples TRBV29-1 to TRBJ1-1, with D maybe TRBD1 (5 bases). The germline CDR1 and CDR2 sequences are SQVTM and ANQGSEA. The CDR3 sequence is 14 residues long. V was trimmed by 2 bases and J by 1 base, leaving 11 bases between them. DNA for the CDR3: TGCAGCGTTGAACTGCCAGGGAGGAACACTGAAGCTTTCTTT. Its protein product is CSVELPGRNTEAFF.